These 28 T cell receptor beta chains originate from one sample sequenced in a study of blood T cell repertoires in COVID-19 (dated by TCRdb to the early 2020s). Library construction relied on the immunoSEQ multiplex PCR assay. Entries here come from immuneACCESS through TCRdb and include only in-frame sequences with V and J called. Some clones fail to appear in such tables; in the studies checked, an unresolved V gene covers under half of the shortfall, and the cause of the remainder is unknown. In this sample the table shows hundreds of thousands of clones, around 82% of which occur a single time. The ten biggest clones cover about 8.1% of the sample. What was sequenced was peripheral blood. The receptors derive from a woman aged 50 to 60 with acute or convalescent COVID-19.

This clone was observed a handful of times. The chain couples TRBV10-3 to TRBJ2-1; D is ambiguous. This CDR3 is built from 12 residues. Trimming took off 1 base at V and 5 bases at J, with 3 bases between the two ends. CDR1 and CDR2 (germline): ENHRY, SYGVKD. In DNA, the CDR3 is TGTGCCATCAGTGAGTTCGACAATGAGCAGTTCTTC. As protein: CAISEFDNEQFF.

This clone was picked up one time. The gene calls are TRBV5-4 and TRBJ2-3, with TRBD2 identical over 8 bases. The CDR3 length is 15 residues. Trimming took 4 bases from V and 5 from J; bases not matched to a gene: 9. Looked up from germline, CDR1 is SGHNT and CDR2 is YYREEE (reference sequence). The CDR3: CASSPRGGQVDTQYF. CDR3 sequence (DNA): TGTGCCAGCAGCCCCCGGGGGGGGCAGGTAGATACGCAGTATTTT.

This clone was counted a few times. V usage is TRBV7-2 and J usage is TRBJ2-2; TRBD2 is a possible D gene (5 bases). Germline lookup yields CDR1 SGHTA and CDR2 FQGNSA. CDR3 length: 15 amino acids. Trimming shortened V by 2 bases and J by 1 base, and 8 bases separated the two germline ends. The CDR3 DNA is TGTGCCAGCAGCTTACTCAGCGGGAACACCGGGGAGCTGTTTTTT. This translates into CASSLLSGNTGELFF. Filled out from reference TRBV7-2 and TRBJ2-2, the complete variable domain reads GAGVSQSPSNKVTEKGKDVELRCDPISGHTALYWYRQSLGQGLEFLIYFQGNSAPDKSGLPSDRFSAERTGGSVSTLTIQRTQQEDSAVYLCASSLLSGNTGELFFGEGSRLTVL.

This clone was counted between two and nine times. This chain joins TRBV5-4 and TRBJ1-1; 7 bases are shared with TRBD1. J was trimmed by 3 bases and V by 4 bases; bases with no gene match: 6. Per the germline V gene, CDR1 is SGHNT and CDR2 is YYREEE (reference sequence). The CDR3 extends over 14 amino acids. This CDR3 is CASSEGARDTEAFF. CDR3 DNA sequence: TGTGCCAGCAGCGAGGGGGCGCGGGACACTGAAGCTTTCTTT. Full variable domain (outside the CDR3, taken from reference TRBV5-4 and TRBJ1-1): ETGVTQSPTHLIKTRGQQVTLRCSSQSGHNTVSWYQQALGQGPQFIFQYYREEENGRGNFPPRFSGLQFPNYSSELNVNALELDDSALYLCASSEGARDTEAFFGQGTRLTVV.

V gene TRBV28 combines with J gene TRBJ2-2; D is perhaps TRBD1 (6 bases). Germline-derived CDR1 and CDR2 are MDHEN and SYDVKM. V lost 6 bases, J lost 4 bases, and 15 bases lay in between. The CDR3 contains 15 residues. CDR3 DNA sequence: TGTGCCAGCAGGACCCCAGGGGCCGGCACCGGGGAGCTGTTTTTT. As protein: CASRTPGAGTGELFF.

The rearrangement uses TRBV24-1 and TRBJ2-7; D gene unclear. The CDR3 runs to 12 residues. Between the trimmed V and J ends, which lost 1 base and 6 bases, there was a span of 6 bases. Per germline, CDR1 KGHDR and CDR2 SFDVKD. Here the CDR3 DNA reads TGTGCCACCAGTGATTTCGGGTTCGAGCAGTACTTC. Translated, it gives CATSDFGFEQYF.

Only a few counts were recorded for this clone. This chain links TRBV28 with TRBJ1-1, with D possibly being TRBD1 (5 bases). Germline-derived CDR1 and CDR2 are MDHEN and SYDVKM. V dropped 10 bases and J dropped 1 base, with 13 bases sitting between them. This CDR3 has 13 residues. CDR3 region: CAIVRGGNTEAFF. DNA of the CDR3: TGTGCCATCGTGCGGGGGGGGAACACTGAAGCTTTCTTT.

The gene calls are TRBV7-2 and TRBJ1-2; 9 bases match TRBD1. The germline gives CDR1 SGHTA, CDR2 FQGNSA. J was trimmed by 4 bases and V by 5 bases; bases with no gene match: 8. The CDR3 sequence is 15 residues long. The CDR3 sequence: CASSPRTGEGYGYTF. The CDR3 DNA reads TGTGCCAGCAGCCCCCGGACAGGGGAGGGCTATGGCTACACCTTC.

This chain uses TRBV2 with TRBJ1-5; TRBD1 is a possible D gene (5 bases). This CDR3 is built from 16 residues. Trimming cost V 1 base and J 1 base, with 11 bases left between them. The germline V gene encodes CDR1 SNHLY and CDR2 FYNNEI. The CDR3 spells CASSEGGGGSNQPQHF. In DNA form, the CDR3 reads TGTGCCAGCAGTGAAGGTGGGGGAGGGAGCAATCAGCCCCAGCATTTT. Using reference TRBV2 and TRBJ1-5 for the parts outside the CDR3, the full variable domain is EPEVTQTPSHQVTQMGQEVILRCVPISNHLYFYWYRQILGQKVEFLVSFYNNEISEKSEIFDDQFSVERPDGSNFTLKIRSTKLEDSAMYFCASSEGGGGSNQPQHFGDGTRLSIL.

The CDR3 bases are TGTGCCAGCAGCTTAGCGCACGCAGGAACTAATGAAAAACTGTTTTTT. Its protein product is CASSLAHAGTNEKLFF. The rearrangement joins TRBV7-6 to TRBJ1-4, with D unclear. Germline V lookup: CDR1 SGHVS, CDR2 FNYEAQ. V was clipped by 0 bases and J by 1 base, with 9 bases between them. The CDR3 runs to 16 residues.

V usage is TRBV5-8 and J usage is TRBJ2-3, with a tentative D call TRBD2 (5 bases). The V gene's germline CDR1 is SGHTS and CDR2 YDEGEE. This CDR3 comprises 17 residues. V lost 2 bases to trimming and J lost 1 base, with 17 bases between them. DNA of the CDR3: TGTGCCAGCAGCTTTGGGATGATGGACTCCGGCACAGATACGCAGTATTTT. Translated, it gives CASSFGMMDSGTDTQYF.

The genes are TRBV11-2 and TRBJ1-2, with 8 bases lining up with TRBD1. Germline V CDR1 and CDR2: SGHAT, FQNNGV. The V and J ends lost 5 bases and 0 bases, in that order; junction bases with no gene match: 8. CDR3 length equals 16 residues. DNA for the CDR3: TGTGCCAGCAGCCCTTGGACAGGGAGTACTAACTATGGCTACACCTTC. As protein: CASSPWTGSTNYGYTF.

The gene calls are TRBV4-2 and TRBJ2-5; 7 positions agree with TRBD2. Germline CDR1 reads LGHNA; CDR2 reads YNFKEQ. The CDR3 extends over 14 amino acids. The junction had 5 bases not matched to a gene; V was cut back by 4 bases and J by 3 bases. The CDR3 reads CASSPSGGEETQYF. The CDR3 region has the DNA TGTGCCAGCAGCCCAAGTGGGGGGGAAGAGACCCAGTACTTC.

This clone was counted only a few times. This rearrangement joins TRBV5-1 to TRBJ2-7, with TRBD2 identical over 13 bases. This CDR3 has 15 amino acids. V trimming: 7 bases; J trimming: 6 bases; junction bases outside the gene matches: 10. Germline loops: CDR1 SGHRS, CDR2 YFSETQ. The CDR3 loop reads CASSWTSGSSGEQYF. CDR3 nucleotide sequence: TGCGCCAGCTCTTGGACTAGCGGGAGTTCGGGCGAGCAGTACTTC.

The chain joins TRBV5-4 to TRBJ1-1; the match to TRBD1 covers 7 bases. Germline V gene sequence: CDR1 SGHNT, CDR2 YYREEE (reference sequence). This CDR3 contains 15 residues. Trimming took 6 bases from V and 3 from J; bases not matched to a gene: 11. The CDR3 nucleotides read TGTGCCAGCACCAATAGACAGGGTACGTACACTGAAGCTTTCTTT. Translation gives CASTNRQGTYTEAFF. The full variable domain, in which reference TRBV5-4 and TRBJ1-1 provide the parts outside the CDR3, is ETGVTQSPTHLIKTRGQQVTLRCSSQSGHNTVSWYQQALGQGPQFIFQYYREEENGRGNFPPRFSGLQFPNYSSELNVNALELDDSALYLCASTNRQGTYTEAFFGQGTRLTVV.

The chain is built from TRBV10-2 and TRBJ2-1; TRBD2 matches at 10 bases. The trim removed 6 bases at V and 2 bases at J, leaving 7 bases unmatched. The V gene's germline CDR1 is WSHSY and CDR2 SAAADI. The CDR3 has 16 residues. Written as DNA, the CDR3 is TGCGCCAGCAGGCCAGCGGGAGGGTCCGCCTACAATGAGCAGTTCTTC. It yields the protein CASRPAGGSAYNEQFF.

V is TRBV3-1 (or the pseudogene TRBV3-2) and J is TRBJ1-2, with TRBD1 matching over 7 bases. Losses at the gene ends were 4 bases for V and 8 bases for J; bases not matched to a gene: 7. There are 13 residues in the CDR3. The germline V gene encodes CDR1 LGHDT and CDR2 YNNKEL (reference sequence). The CDR3 protein is CASSPRQGRGYTF. DNA of the CDR3: TGTGCCAGCAGCCCGAGACAGGGCCGGGGCTACACCTTC.

The sample holds one count of this clone. This chain joins TRBV7-2 and TRBJ2-7, with unresolved D. Trimming left V 1 base short and J 2 bases short, with 6 bases between. The CDR3 spans 13 residues. Germline CDR1 and CDR2: SGHTA and FQGNSA. CDR3 protein: CASSLGLAYEQYF. The DNA of the CDR3 is TGTGCCAGCAGCTTAGGTTTAGCCTACGAGCAGTACTTC.

The V and J genes are TRBV12-2 and TRBJ1-6. TRBV12-2 corresponds to a pseudogene. The length of the CDR3 is 12 residues. The CDR3 coding sequence is TGTGCCTTCCGGGAGGCAAATTCACCCCTCCACTTT. It specifies CAFREANSPLHF.

The chain uses TRBV5-1 and TRBJ1-6, with 9 bases matching TRBD1. The CDR3 is 18 residues long. The V segment lost 1 base and the J segment 1 base; nucleotides outside the gene matches: 6. The germline V gene has CDR1 SGHRS and CDR2 YFSETQ. The chain's CDR3 is CASSLSDRGISYNSPLHF. The CDR3 DNA reads TGCGCCAGCAGCTTGTCCGACAGGGGGATATCCTATAATTCACCCCTCCACTTT.

The V call is TRBV24-1, the J call TRBJ2-1, with 8 bases lining up with TRBD1. The germline gives CDR1 KGHDR, CDR2 SFDVKD. The CDR3 runs to 15 residues. The V and J ends lost 6 bases and 1 base, in that order; junction bases with no gene match: 4. The CDR3 protein is CATSMGQVSYNEQFF. CDR3 nucleotide sequence: TGTGCCACCAGTATGGGACAGGTGTCCTACAATGAGCAGTTCTTC.

This clone was picked up a small number of times. J is TRBJ1-6 and V is TRBV11-2, with 9 bases that match TRBD1. With 5 bases clipped from V and 9 bases from J, the junction kept 8 bases outside the gene matches. CDR1 and CDR2 from the germline V gene are SGHAT and FQNNGV. The CDR3 runs 15 residues. CDR3 in DNA: TGTGCCAGCAGCCCGCGGGACAGGGTTTTTTCACCCCTCCACTTT. Protein sequence: CASSPRDRVFSPLHF.

The chain links TRBV10-2 to TRBJ2-6; a possible D gene is TRBD2 (5 bases). The CDR3 contains 14 residues. CDR1 is WSHSY, CDR2 SAAADI, per germline. V was trimmed by 8 bases and J by 4 bases, leaving 12 bases between them. In DNA, the CDR3 is TGCGCCAGCGAGGAGGCGCGGGGGGCCAACGTCCTGACTTTC. Its protein is CASEEARGANVLTF.

The chain carries TRBV2 and TRBJ2-2; 12 nucleotides match TRBD2. Germline trimming cut 4 bases from V and 4 bases from J; bases unmatched to any gene: 1. The CDR3 is 15 residues long. Germline V gives CDR1 SNHLY, CDR2 FYNNEI. This chain's CDR3 is CASSGTSGVTGELFF. The CDR3 nucleotides are TGTGCCAGCAGTGGGACTAGCGGGGTCACCGGGGAGCTGTTTTTT.

This sequence joins TRBV29-1 and TRBJ2-2, with 9 bases fitting TRBD1. CDR1 is SQVTM and CDR2 is ANQGSEA in the germline V gene. The CDR3 has 14 amino acids. Germline trimming cut 7 bases from V and 2 bases from J; bases unmatched to any gene: 5. CDR3 protein: CSGRTGENTGELFF. Written as DNA, the CDR3 is TGCAGCGGACGGACAGGGGAAAACACCGGGGAGCTGTTTTTT.

The chain carries TRBV19 and TRBJ1-4, with TRBD1 identical over 8 bases. The V and J ends lost 5 bases and 6 bases, in that order; junction bases with no gene match: 8. Germline CDR1 and CDR2: LNHDA and SQIVND (reference sequence). This CDR3 comprises 15 residues. The CDR3 loop reads CASSPRQGRDEKLFF. CDR3 DNA sequence: TGTGCCAGTAGTCCCCGACAGGGGAGGGATGAAAAACTGTTTTTT.

The chain recombines TRBV3-1 (or the pseudogene TRBV3-2) with TRBJ2-5; D may be TRBD2 (6 bases). Germline-derived CDR1 and CDR2 are LGHDT and YNNKEL (reference sequence). V lost 6 bases and J 2 bases, leaving 10 bases between the germline ends. The CDR3 sequence is 13 residues long. CDR3 protein: CASSSGSQETQYF. The CDR3 region has the DNA TGTGCCAGCAGTTCCGGGAGTCAAGAGACCCAGTACTTC.

The CDR3 DNA reads as TGTGCCAGCTCGTCACAGCCTACTAATGAAAAACTGTTTTTT. It yields the protein CASSSQPTNEKLFF. This chain joins TRBV18 and TRBJ1-4; D unresolved. The CDR3 is 14 amino acids. Germline V gene data show CDR1 as KGHSH and CDR2 as LQKENI. Trimming left V 6 bases short and J 2 bases short, with 10 bases between. Complete variable domain (other parts from reference TRBV18 and TRBJ1-4): NAGVMQNPRHLVRRRGQEARLRCSPMKGHSHVYWYRQLPEEGLKFMVYLQKENIIDESGMPKERFSAEFPKEGPSILRIQQVVRGDSAAYFCASSSQPTNEKLFFGSGTQLSVL.